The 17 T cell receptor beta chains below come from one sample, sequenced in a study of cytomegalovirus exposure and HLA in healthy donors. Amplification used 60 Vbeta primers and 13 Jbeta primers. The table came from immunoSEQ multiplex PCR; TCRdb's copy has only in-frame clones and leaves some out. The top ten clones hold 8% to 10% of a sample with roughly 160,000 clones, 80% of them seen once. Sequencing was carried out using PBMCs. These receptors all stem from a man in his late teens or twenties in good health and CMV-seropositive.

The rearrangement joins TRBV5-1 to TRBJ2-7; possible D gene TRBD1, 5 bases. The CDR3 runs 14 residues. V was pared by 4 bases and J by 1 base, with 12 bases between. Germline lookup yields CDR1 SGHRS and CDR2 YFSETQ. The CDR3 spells CASSPLDNSYEQYF. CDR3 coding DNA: TGCGCCAGCAGCCCATTGGACAATTCCTACGAGCAGTACTTC.

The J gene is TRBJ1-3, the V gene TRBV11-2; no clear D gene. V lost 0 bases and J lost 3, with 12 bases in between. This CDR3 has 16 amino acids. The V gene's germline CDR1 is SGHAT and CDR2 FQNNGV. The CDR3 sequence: CASSLDLPQDGNTIYF. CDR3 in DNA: TGTGCCAGCAGCTTAGATCTTCCCCAGGATGGAAACACCATATATTTT.

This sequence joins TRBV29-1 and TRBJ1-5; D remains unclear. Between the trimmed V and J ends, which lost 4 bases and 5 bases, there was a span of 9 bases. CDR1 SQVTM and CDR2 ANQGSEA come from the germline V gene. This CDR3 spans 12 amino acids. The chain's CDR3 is CSVGQEDQPQHF. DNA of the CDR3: TGCAGCGTTGGGCAGGAGGATCAGCCCCAGCATTTT.

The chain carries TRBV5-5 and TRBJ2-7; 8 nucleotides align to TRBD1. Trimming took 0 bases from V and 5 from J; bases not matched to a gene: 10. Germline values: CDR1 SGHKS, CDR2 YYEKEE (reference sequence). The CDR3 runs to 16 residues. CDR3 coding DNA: TGTGCCAGCAGCTTGGCCTGGGGCAGGGGGCTCGACGAGCAGTACTTC. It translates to CASSLAWGRGLDEQYF. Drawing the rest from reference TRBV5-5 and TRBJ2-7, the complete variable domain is DAGVTQSPTHLIKTRGQQVTLRCSPISGHKSVSWYQQVLGQGPQFIFQYYEKEERGRGNFPDRFSARQFPNYSSELNVNALLLGDSALYLCASSLAWGRGLDEQYFGPGTRLTVT.

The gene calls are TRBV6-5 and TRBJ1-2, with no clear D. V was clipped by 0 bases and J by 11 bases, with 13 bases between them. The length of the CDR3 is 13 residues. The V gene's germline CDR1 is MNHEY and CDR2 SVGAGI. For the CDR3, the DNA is TGTGCCAGCAGTTACTCGGGGAGGATTGGGTACACCTTC. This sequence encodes CASSYSGRIGYTF.

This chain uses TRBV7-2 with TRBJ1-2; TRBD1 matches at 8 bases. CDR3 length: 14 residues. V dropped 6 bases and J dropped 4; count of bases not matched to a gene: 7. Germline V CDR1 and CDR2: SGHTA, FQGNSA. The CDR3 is CASSTTGASYGYTF. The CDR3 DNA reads TGTGCCAGCAGTACGACAGGGGCCAGCTATGGCTACACCTTC.

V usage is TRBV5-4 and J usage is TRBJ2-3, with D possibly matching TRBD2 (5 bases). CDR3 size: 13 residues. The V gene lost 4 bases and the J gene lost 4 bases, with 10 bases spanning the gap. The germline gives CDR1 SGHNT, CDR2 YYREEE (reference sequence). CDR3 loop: CASSGSDADTQYF. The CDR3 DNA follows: TGTGCCAGCAGCGGGAGTGACGCAGATACGCAGTATTTT.

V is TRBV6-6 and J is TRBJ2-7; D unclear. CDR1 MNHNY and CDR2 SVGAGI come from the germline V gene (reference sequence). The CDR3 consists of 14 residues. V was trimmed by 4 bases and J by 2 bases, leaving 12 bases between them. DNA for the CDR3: TGTGCCAGCAGTTCCCAAATGAGCCCCTACGAGCAGTACTTC. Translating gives CASSSQMSPYEQYF.

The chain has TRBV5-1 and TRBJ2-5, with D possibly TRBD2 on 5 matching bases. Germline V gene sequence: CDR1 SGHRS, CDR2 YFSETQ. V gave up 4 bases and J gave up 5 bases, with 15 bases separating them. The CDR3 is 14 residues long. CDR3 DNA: TGCGCCAGCAGCCCAGGCGGGCCAGTGGAGACCCAGTACTTC. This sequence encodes CASSPGGPVETQYF.

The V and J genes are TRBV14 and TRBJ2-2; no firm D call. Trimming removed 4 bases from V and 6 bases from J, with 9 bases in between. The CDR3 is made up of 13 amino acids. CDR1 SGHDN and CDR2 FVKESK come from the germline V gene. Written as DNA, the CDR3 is TGTGCCAGCAGCCCCTACCGGGCCGGGGAGCTGTTTTTT. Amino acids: CASSPYRAGELFF.

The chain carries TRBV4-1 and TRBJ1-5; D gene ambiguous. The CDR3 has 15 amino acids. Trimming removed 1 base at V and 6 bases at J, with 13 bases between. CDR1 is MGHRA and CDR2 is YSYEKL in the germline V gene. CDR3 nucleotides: TGCGCCAGCAGCCAAGCCCCAACTTCCCGTCAGCCCCAGCATTTT. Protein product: CASSQAPTSRQPQHF.

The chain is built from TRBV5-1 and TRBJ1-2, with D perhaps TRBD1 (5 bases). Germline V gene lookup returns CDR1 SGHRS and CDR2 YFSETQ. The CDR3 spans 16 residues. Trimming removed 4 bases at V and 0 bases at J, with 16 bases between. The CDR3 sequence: CASSRDTGWANYGYTF. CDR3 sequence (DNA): TGCGCCAGCAGCAGAGATACAGGCTGGGCTAACTATGGCTACACCTTC.

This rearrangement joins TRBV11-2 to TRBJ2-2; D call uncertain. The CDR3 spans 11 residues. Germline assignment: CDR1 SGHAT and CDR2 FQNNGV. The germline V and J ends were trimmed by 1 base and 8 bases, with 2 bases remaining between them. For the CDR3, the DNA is TGTGCCAGCAGCTTAGCAGGGGAGCTGTTTTTT. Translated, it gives CASSLAGELFF.

The CDR3 loop reads CATSREGWDRANTEAFF. CDR3 nucleotides: TGTGCCACCAGCAGAGAGGGATGGGACAGGGCGAACACTGAAGCTTTCTTT. This sequence joins TRBV15 and TRBJ1-1; 9 bases line up with TRBD1. V shed 0 bases and J 1 base; nucleotides not matched to a gene: 6. The length of the CDR3 is 17 residues. Germline V gene lookup returns CDR1 LNHNV and CDR2 YYDKDF (reference sequence). The whole variable domain, remainder taken from reference TRBV15 and TRBJ1-1, is DAMVIQNPRYQVTQFGKPVTLSCSQTLNHNVMYWYQQKSSQAPKLLFHYYDKDFNNEADTPDNFQSRRPNTSFCFLDIRSPGLGDTAMYLCATSREGWDRANTEAFFGQGTRLTVV.

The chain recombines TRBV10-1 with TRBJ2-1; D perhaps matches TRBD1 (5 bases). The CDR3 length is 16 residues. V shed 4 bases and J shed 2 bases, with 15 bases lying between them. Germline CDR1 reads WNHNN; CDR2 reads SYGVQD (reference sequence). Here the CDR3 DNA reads TGCGCCAGCAGTGCGCAAGTAGGGGTTACCTACAATGAGCAGTTCTTC. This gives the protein CASSAQVGVTYNEQFF.

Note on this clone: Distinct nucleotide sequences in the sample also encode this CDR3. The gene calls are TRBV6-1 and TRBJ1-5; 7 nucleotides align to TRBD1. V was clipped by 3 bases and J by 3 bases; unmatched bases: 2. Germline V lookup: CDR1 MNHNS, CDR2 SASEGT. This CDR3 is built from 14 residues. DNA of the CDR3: TGTGCCAGCAGTGAGGGACAGTCCAATCAGCCCCAGCATTTT. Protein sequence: CASSEGQSNQPQHF.

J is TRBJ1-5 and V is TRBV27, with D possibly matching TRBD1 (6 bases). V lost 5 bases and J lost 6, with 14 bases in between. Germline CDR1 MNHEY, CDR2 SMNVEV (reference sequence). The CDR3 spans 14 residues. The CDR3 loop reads CASSRAGTLQPQHF. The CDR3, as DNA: TGTGCCAGCAGTCGAGCCGGGACACTTCAGCCCCAGCATTTT.